The T cell receptor (beta chain) under discussion was sequenced for a study of read filtering for tumor transcriptome and immune sequencing. The table lists this clonotype with a few counts. Bone marrow was sampled from every patient at the time of active disease. Molecular barcoded adaptors covering alpha/delta and beta/gamma chains were used on approximately 440 ng RNA. TCRdb redid the calling of the reads with MiXCR, one entry per CDR3 protein. The table has more than 12,000 distinct CDR3 sequences, approximately 20% seen once. Germline CDR1 and CDR2: LGHNA and YNFKEQ. V gave up 0 bases and J gave up 4 bases, with 18 bases separating them. The CDR3 consists of 17 residues.

The receptor comes from a donor aged 40 or over with multiple myeloma. Sequenced sample: a population of CD138-negative cells sorted from bone marrow. The rearrangement joins TRBV4-2 to TRBJ1-2; D is ambiguous. CDR3 loop: CASSQDWWTGLPYGYTF. In nucleotides, the CDR3 is TGTGCCAGCAGCCAAGACTGGTGGACCGGCCTACCCTATGGCTACACCTTC.